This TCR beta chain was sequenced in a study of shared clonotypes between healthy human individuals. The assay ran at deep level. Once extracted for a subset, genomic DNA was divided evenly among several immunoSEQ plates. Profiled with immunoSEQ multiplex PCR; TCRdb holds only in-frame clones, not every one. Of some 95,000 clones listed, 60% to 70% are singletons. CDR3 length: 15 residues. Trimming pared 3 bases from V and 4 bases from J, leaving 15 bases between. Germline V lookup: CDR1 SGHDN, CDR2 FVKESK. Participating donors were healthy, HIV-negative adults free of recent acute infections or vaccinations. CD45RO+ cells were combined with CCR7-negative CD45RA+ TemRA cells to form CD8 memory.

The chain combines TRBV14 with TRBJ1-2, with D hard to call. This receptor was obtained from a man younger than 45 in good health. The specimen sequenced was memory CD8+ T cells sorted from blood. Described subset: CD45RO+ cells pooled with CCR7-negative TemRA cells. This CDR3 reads CASSQGLMYPYGYTF. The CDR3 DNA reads TGTGCCAGCAGCCAGGGTTTGATGTATCCCTATGGCTACACCTTC.